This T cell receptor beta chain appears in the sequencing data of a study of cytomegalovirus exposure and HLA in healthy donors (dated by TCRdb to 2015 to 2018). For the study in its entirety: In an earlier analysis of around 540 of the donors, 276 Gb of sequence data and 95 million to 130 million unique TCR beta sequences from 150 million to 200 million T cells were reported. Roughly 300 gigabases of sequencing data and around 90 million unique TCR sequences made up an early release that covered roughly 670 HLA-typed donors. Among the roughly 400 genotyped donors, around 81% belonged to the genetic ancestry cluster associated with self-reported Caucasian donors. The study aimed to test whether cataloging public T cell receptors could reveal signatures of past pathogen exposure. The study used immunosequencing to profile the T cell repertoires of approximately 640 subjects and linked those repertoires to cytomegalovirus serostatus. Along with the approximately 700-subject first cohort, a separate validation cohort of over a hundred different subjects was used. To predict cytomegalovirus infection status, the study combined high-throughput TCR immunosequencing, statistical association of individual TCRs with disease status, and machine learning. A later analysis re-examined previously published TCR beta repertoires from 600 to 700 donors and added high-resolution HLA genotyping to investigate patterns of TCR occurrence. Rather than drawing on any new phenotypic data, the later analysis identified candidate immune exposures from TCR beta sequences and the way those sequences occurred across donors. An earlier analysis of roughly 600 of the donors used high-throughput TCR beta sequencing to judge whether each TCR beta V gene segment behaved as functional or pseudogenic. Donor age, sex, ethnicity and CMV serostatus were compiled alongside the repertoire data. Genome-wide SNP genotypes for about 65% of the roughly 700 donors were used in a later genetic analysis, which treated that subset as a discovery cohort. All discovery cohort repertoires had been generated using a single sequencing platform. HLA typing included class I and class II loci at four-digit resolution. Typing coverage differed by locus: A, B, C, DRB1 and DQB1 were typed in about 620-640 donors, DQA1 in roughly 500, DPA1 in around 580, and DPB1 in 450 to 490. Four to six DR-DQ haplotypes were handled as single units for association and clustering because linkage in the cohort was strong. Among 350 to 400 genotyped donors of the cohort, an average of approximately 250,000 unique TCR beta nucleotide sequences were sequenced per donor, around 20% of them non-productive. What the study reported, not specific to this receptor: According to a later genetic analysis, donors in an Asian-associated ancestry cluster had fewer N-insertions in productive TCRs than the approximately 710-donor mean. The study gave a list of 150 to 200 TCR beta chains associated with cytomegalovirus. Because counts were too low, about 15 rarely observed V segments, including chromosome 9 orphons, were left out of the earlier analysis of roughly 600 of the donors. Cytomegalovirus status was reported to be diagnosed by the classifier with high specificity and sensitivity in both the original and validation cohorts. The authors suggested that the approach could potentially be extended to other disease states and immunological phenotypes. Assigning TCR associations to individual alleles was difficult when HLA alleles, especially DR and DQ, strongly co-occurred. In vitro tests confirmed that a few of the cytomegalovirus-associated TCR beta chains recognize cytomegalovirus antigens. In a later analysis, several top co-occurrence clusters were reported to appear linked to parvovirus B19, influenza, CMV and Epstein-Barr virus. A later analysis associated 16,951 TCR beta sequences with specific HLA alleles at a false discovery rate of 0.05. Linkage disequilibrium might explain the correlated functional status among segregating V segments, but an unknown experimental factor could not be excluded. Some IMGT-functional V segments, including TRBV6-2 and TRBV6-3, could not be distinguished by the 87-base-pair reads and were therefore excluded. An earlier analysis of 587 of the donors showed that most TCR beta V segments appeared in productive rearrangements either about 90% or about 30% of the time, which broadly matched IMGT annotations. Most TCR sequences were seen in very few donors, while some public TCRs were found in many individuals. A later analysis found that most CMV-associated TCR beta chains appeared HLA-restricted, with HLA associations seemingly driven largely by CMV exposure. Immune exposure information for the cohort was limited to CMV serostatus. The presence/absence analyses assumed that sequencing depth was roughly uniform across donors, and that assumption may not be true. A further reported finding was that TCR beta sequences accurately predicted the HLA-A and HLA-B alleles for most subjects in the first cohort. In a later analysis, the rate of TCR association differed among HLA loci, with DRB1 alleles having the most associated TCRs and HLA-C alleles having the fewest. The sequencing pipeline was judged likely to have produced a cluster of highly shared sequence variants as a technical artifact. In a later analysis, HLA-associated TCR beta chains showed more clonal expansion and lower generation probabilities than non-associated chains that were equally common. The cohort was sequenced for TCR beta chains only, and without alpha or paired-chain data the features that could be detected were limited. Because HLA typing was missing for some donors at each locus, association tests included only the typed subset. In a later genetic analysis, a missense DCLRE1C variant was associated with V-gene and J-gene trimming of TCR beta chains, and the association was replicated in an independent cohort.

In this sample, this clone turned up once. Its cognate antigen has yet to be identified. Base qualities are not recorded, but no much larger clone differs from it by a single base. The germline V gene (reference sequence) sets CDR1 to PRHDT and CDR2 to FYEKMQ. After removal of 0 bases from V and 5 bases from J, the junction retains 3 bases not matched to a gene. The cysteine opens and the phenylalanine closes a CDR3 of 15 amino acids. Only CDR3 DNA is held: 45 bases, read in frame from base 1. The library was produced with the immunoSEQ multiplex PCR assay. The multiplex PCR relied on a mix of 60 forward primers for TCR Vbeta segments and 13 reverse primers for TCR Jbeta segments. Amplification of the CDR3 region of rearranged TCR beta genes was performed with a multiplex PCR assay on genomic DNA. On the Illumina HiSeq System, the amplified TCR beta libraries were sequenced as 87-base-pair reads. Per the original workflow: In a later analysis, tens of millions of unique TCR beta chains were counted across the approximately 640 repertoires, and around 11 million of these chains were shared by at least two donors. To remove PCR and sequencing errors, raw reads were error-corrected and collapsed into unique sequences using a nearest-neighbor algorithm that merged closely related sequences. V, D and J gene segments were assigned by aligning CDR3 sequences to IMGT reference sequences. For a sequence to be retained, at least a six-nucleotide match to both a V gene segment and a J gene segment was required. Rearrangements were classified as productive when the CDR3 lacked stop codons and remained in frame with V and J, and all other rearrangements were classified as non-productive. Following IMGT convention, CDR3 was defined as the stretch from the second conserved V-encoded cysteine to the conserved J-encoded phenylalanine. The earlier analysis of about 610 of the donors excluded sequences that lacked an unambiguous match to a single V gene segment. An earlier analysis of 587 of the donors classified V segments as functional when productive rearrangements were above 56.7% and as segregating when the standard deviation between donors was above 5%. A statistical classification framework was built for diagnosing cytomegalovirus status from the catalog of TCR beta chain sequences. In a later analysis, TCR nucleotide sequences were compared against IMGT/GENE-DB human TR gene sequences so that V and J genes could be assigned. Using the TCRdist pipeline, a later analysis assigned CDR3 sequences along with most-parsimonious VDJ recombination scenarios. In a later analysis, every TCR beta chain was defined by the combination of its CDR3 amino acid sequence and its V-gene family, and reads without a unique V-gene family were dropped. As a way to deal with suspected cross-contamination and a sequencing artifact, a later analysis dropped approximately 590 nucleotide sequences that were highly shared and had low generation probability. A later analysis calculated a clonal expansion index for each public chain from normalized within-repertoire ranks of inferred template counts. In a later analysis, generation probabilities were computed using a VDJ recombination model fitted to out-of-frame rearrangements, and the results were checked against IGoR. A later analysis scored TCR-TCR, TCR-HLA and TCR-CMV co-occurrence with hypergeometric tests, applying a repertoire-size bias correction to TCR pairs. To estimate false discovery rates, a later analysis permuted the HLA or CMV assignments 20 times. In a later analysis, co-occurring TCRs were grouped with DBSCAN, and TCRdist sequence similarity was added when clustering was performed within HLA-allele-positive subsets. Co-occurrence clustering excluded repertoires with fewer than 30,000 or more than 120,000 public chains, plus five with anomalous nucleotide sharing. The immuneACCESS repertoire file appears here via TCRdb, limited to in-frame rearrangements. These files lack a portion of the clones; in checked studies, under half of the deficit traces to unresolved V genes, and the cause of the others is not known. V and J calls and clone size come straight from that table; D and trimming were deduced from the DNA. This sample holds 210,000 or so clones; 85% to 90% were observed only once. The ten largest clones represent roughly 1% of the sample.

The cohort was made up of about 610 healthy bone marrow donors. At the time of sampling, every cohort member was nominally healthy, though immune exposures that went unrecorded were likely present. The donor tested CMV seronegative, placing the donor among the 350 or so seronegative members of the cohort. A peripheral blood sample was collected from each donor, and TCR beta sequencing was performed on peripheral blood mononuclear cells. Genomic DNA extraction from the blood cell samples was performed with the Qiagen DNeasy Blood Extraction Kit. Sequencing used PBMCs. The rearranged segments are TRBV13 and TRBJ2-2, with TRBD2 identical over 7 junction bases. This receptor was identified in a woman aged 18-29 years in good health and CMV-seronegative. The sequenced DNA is TGTGCCAGCAGCTTAGGCGCGGGAGTTACCGGGGAGCTGTTTTTT. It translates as CASSLGAGVTGELFF. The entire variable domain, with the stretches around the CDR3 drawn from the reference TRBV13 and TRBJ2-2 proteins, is AAGVIQSPRHLIKEKRETATLKCYPIPRHDTVYWYQQGPGQDPQFLISFYEKMQSDKGSIPDRFSAQQFSDYHSELNMSSLELGDSALYFCASSLGAGVTGELFFGEGSRLTVL.